This T cell receptor beta chain was sequenced for a study of blood T cell repertoires in COVID-19. TCRdb's table, derived via immunoSEQ multiplex PCR, lists solely in-frame clones and lacks some. This sample has under 200,000 clones, with more than 65% found just once. Germline V gene data show CDR1 as MDHEN and CDR2 as SYDVKM. CDR3 length: 19 amino acids. V was pared by 7 bases and J by 0 bases, with 27 bases between. Sample: peripheral blood. The chain combines TRBV28 with TRBJ1-1; perhaps TRBD1 as D (5 bases). The TCR originated in a human donor with acute or convalescent COVID-19. The donor label of this sample is uncertain. The CDR3 DNA is TGTGCCAGCATCCCAATCCGGGGGGATCTTCTTACTATGAACACTGAAGCTTTCTTT. Translating gives CASIPIRGDLLTMNTEAFF.